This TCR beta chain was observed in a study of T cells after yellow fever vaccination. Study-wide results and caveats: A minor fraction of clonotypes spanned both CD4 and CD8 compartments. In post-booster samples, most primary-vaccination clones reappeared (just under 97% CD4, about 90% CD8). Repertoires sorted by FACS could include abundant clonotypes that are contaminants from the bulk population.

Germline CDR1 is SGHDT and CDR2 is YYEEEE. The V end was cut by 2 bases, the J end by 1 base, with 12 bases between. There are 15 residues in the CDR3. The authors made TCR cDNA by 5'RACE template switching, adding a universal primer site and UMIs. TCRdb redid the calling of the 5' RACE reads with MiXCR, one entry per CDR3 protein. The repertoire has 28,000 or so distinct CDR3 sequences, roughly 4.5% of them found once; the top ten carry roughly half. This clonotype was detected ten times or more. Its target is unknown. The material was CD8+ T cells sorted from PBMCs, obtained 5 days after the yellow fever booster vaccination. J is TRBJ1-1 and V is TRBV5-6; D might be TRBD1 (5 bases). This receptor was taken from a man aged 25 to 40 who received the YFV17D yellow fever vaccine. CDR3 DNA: TGTGCCAGCAGCTTTGTCGGACAAGGGAACACTGAAGCTTTCTTT. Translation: CASSFVGQGNTEAFF.